These 15 T cell receptor beta chains were sequenced from one sample in a study of T-cell memory formation after mild COVID-19. TCRdb reanalysed the 5' RACE reads using MiXCR and keeps one entry per CDR3 protein. The sample has over 450,000 distinct CDR3 sequences; roughly 22% are singletons. The sample taken for sequencing was PBMCs or a T cell subset sorted from them (not recorded which). Source of these receptors: an adult woman who had mild COVID-19 (a few samples of this study predate the infection). Cell type and time point are not known.

This clonotype has only a few counts. This sequence joins TRBV4-1 and TRBJ2-5; possibly TRBD1 for D (6 bases). Trimming cost V 4 bases and J 6 bases, with 15 bases left between them. Per germline, CDR1 MGHRA and CDR2 YSYEKL. The CDR3 contains 14 residues. CDR3 in amino acids: CASSPGTYEKTQYF. CDR3 nucleotides: TGCGCCAGCAGCCCCGGGACATACGAAAAGACCCAGTACTTC.

The chain uses TRBV7-9 and TRBJ1-5; perhaps TRBD1 as D (5 bases). The CDR3 spans 14 residues. The germline V gene has CDR1 SEHNR and CDR2 FQNEAQ (reference sequence). V dropped 1 base and J dropped 5 bases, with 9 bases sitting between them. The CDR3 loop reads CASSLVGPDQPQHF. CDR3 DNA: TGTGCCAGCAGCTTAGTGGGGCCCGATCAGCCCCAGCATTTT.

This clonotype was seen a few times. V usage is TRBV4-3 and J usage is TRBJ2-2; D is possibly TRBD2 (5 bases). Germline values: CDR1 LGHNA, CDR2 YSLEER. The CDR3 runs 15 residues. Trimming stripped 2 bases from V and 6 bases from J, with 13 bases between. The CDR3 nucleotides read TGCGCCAGCAGCCAATGGACTGGGATCGCCGGGGAGCTGTTTTTT. Translated: CASSQWTGIAGELFF.

A few counts support this clonotype. This chain connects TRBV5-4 to TRBJ2-7; 7 positions match TRBD1. The CDR3 is made up of 12 amino acids. Germline V CDR1 and CDR2: SGHNT, YYREEE (reference sequence). J lost 6 bases, V lost 3 bases, and 3 bases had no gene match. Here the CDR3 reads CASSWGTAEQYF. DNA of the CDR3: TGTGCCAGCAGCTGGGGGACAGCCGAGCAGTACTTC.

There are a few counts of this clonotype. V usage is TRBV6-5 and J usage is TRBJ1-6, with D possibly being TRBD1 (5 bases). Germline CDR1 is MNHEY and CDR2 is SVGAGI. Between the trimmed V and J ends, which lost 8 bases and 7 bases, there was a span of 18 bases. The CDR3 is made up of 15 amino acids. This CDR3 reads CASGFDGTRNSPLHF. In nucleotides, the CDR3 is TGTGCCAGCGGGTTTGACGGGACTCGAAATTCACCCCTCCACTTT.

The chain links TRBV13 to TRBJ1-1, with D perhaps TRBD1 (6 bases). Germline-derived CDR1 and CDR2 are PRHDT and FYEKMQ (reference sequence). V lost 5 bases, J lost 2 bases, and 15 bases lay in between. This CDR3 is 15 amino acids long. The CDR3: CASSPVQGINTEAFF. CDR3 nucleotides: TGTGCCAGCAGCCCTGTGCAGGGGATCAACACTGAAGCTTTCTTT.

This clonotype showed up just a few times. This sequence joins TRBV6-6 and TRBJ2-7, with a tentative D call TRBD1 (6 bases). The ends were cut back, 5 bases at V and 3 bases at J, with 17 bases in the middle. The CDR3 loop spans 15 amino acids. Per the germline V gene, CDR1 is MNHNY and CDR2 is SVGAGI (reference sequence). The CDR3 region has the DNA TGTGCCAGCAGTACCAATAGGGACACGGACTACGAGCAGTACTTC. Its translation is CASSTNRDTDYEQYF.

This clonotype was seen only once. The chain joins TRBV12-3 or TRBV12-4 to TRBJ2-7; weak D call: TRBD1 (7 bases). V lost 7 bases and J 3 bases, leaving 13 bases between the germline ends. There are 13 residues in the CDR3. CDR3 sequence reads: CASTQGTGYEQYF. The CDR3 DNA reads as TGTGCCAGCACACAGGGGACTGGCTACGAGCAGTACTTC.

V gene TRBV6-5 combines with J gene TRBJ2-3; D not resolved. Looked up from germline, CDR1 is MNHEY and CDR2 is SVGAGI. V was clipped by 5 bases and J by 2 bases, with 20 bases between them. CDR3 size: 17 residues. Here the CDR3 reads CASSGRFFGESTDTQYF. The DNA for the CDR3 is TGTGCCAGCAGTGGCCGGTTTTTCGGCGAATCCACAGATACGCAGTATTTT.

This clonotype was detected once. The chain links TRBV9 to TRBJ2-2; D is unresolved. The V and J ends lost 3 bases and 0 bases respectively, with 6 bases between them. There are 14 residues in the CDR3. Per germline, CDR1 SGDLS and CDR2 YYNGEE. The CDR3 reads CASSESSNTGELFF. The CDR3 coding sequence is TGTGCCAGCAGCGAGAGTTCGAACACCGGGGAGCTGTTTTTT.

This clonotype appeared a few times. V and J are TRBV27 and TRBJ2-3, with 7 bases identical to TRBD2. Germline CDR1 is MNHEY and CDR2 is SMNVEV (reference sequence). Trimming removed 6 bases from V and 4 bases from J; junction bases left unmatched: 10. The CDR3 totals 15 residues. The CDR3 reads CASRVRWGGADTQYF. The CDR3 nucleotides are TGTGCCAGCAGGGTGAGGTGGGGAGGGGCAGATACGCAGTATTTT.

The chain is built from TRBV5-1 and TRBJ2-6, with D uncertain. Germline assignment: CDR1 SGHRS and CDR2 YFSETQ. CDR3 length: 15 residues. Trimming removed 3 bases from V and 3 bases from J, with 10 bases in between. In DNA, the CDR3 is TGCGCCAGCAGCTCAGAACTAAGTGGGGCCAACGTCCTGACTTTC. Protein sequence: CASSSELSGANVLTF.

This clonotype was detected ten times or more. This chain joins TRBV7-2 and TRBJ1-2; TRBD1 agrees at 11 bases. The CDR3 runs to 17 residues. CDR1 is SGHTA, CDR2 FQGNSA, per germline. J gave up 4 bases and V 5 bases, and 12 bases lay outside the gene matches. The chain's CDR3 is CASSRKAGQGVFYGYTF. CDR3 nucleotide sequence: TGTGCCAGCAGCCGGAAGGCGGGACAGGGGGTATTCTATGGCTACACCTTC.

The sample holds a few counts of this clonotype. J is TRBJ2-7 and V is TRBV12-3 or TRBV12-4, with D perhaps TRBD1 (6 bases). This CDR3 has 11 residues. The V gene lost 7 bases and the J gene lost 4 bases, with 8 bases spanning the gap. The CDR3 nucleotides are TGTGCCAGCAAACAGGGATACGAGCAGTACTTC. It specifies CASKQGYEQYF.

The chain is built from TRBV5-4 and TRBJ2-3, with TRBD2 matching 11 bases. The J segment lost 4 bases and the V segment lost 4 bases, leaving 11 bases of the junction unmatched. Germline lookup yields CDR1 SGHNT and CDR2 YYREEE (reference sequence). This CDR3 is 17 amino acids long. The CDR3 DNA sequence: TGTGCCAGCAGCGCGGGCTTAGCGGGGGGGCGACCAGATACGCAGTATTTT. It translates to CASSAGLAGGRPDTQYF.